This T cell receptor (beta chain) was documented in a study of cytomegalovirus exposure and HLA in healthy donors. In the study overall: In an early release, HLA-typed donors contributed tens of millions of unique TCR sequences.

Germline V gene data show CDR1 as SGDLS and CDR2 as YYNGEE. The CDR3 extends over 15 amino acids. Trimming removed 4 bases from V and 5 bases from J; junction bases left unmatched: 8. General study results and limits: Being productive about 87% or about 30% of the time was typical of most TCR beta V segments in an earlier analysis. In a later analysis, TCR beta V- and J-gene trimming showed a link to a missense DCLRE1C variant. Reported findings show TCR beta sequences accurately forecast HLA-A and HLA-B alleles in most subjects.

It was with 60 Vbeta and 13 Jbeta primers that the PCR ran. Assay used: immunoSEQ multiplex PCR; TCRdb lists only in-frame clones, some missing. The repertoire has approximately 170,000 clones, 85% of them found once; the top ten carry 1%. Comments on this clone: As yet, its antigen is unknown.

This receptor was taken from a boy younger than 10 in good health and CMV-seronegative. The sequenced sample was PBMCs. This chain uses TRBV9 with TRBJ2-2; 7 positions agree with TRBD1. In DNA form, the CDR3 reads TGTGCCAGCAGCATCGGGACAGCCAAGACCGGGGAGCTGTTTTTT. It specifies CASSIGTAKTGELFF.